The 7 T cell receptor beta chains listed next were all sequenced from one sample in a study of T cell responses to AZD1222 COVID-19 vaccine (TCRdb year 2021). Libraries were prepared through the immunoSEQ multiplex PCR assay. The clones in this table, taken by TCRdb from immuneACCESS, are in-frame only. Not every clone is retained; where verified, under half of the shortfall comes from an unresolved V gene, and the cause of the rest is unknown. The table for this sample lists more than 95,000 clones; 85% to 95% of them were counted only once. More than 1.5% of the sample is held by the ten biggest clonotypes. The sample's time point label is to be understood as: about 28 days (+/-7) after the second vaccine dose. Here the sequenced sample was peripheral blood, taken 28 days after the second AZD1222 dose. These receptors were taken from an adult who received the AZD1222 COVID-19 vaccine.

There are a few counts of this clone. CDR3 nucleotides: TGTGCCAGTAGTATACGGGGGGCAGGGGAGCAGTTCTTC. Translation gives CASSIRGAGEQFF. The rearrangement links TRBV19 to TRBJ2-1; possibly TRBD2 for D (7 bases). Germline assignment: CDR1 LNHDA and CDR2 SQIVND (reference sequence). The length of the CDR3 is 13 residues. V was cut by 2 bases and J by 10 bases, with 12 bases left in between.

Concerning this clone itself: This sample includes further DNA sequences coding for the same CDR3. The J gene is TRBJ2-5, the V gene TRBV5-4; TRBD2 matches 9 bases. CDR3 length: 15 residues. Germline V gives CDR1 SGHNT, CDR2 YYREEE (reference sequence). After removal of 4 bases from V and 2 bases from J, the junction contained 6 bases not matched to a gene. CDR3 sequence: CASSPPLAGQETQYF. CDR3 coding DNA: TGTGCCAGCAGCCCCCCTCTAGCGGGGCAAGAGACCCAGTACTTC.

Only a few counts were recorded for this clone. The chain links TRBV27 to TRBJ2-1; TRBD2 agrees at 11 bases. There are 17 residues in the CDR3. Trimming took 4 bases from V and 8 from J; bases not matched to a gene: 13. Looked up from germline, CDR1 is MNHEY and CDR2 is SMNVEV (reference sequence). CDR3 sequence (DNA): TGTGCCAGCAGTTCCCTCATAGCGGGAGGGCCCGTAGATGAGCAGTTCTTC. This encodes CASSSLIAGGPVDEQFF.

The chain recombines TRBV25-1 with TRBJ1-1; 8 bases agree with TRBD1. With V trimmed by 7 bases and J by 1 base, 5 bases remained unmatched. CDR1 is MGHDK, CDR2 SYGVNS, per germline. CDR3 length: 14 amino acids. This CDR3 reads CASIRTGQNTEAFF. CDR3 nucleotides: TGTGCCAGCATCCGGACAGGGCAGAACACTGAAGCTTTCTTT.

The chain employs TRBV28 and TRBJ2-2, with 11 nucleotides matching TRBD2. J was trimmed by 7 bases and V by 6 bases; bases with no gene match: 4. The CDR3 covers 14 residues. Germline values: CDR1 MDHEN, CDR2 SYDVKM. Here the CDR3 DNA reads TGTGCCAGCAGACTAGCGGGAGTACACGGGGAGCTGTTTTTT. Its protein is CASRLAGVHGELFF.

The V gene is TRBV9, the J gene TRBJ2-7; 7 nucleotides align to TRBD2. CDR3 length: 16 amino acids. The germline V gene encodes CDR1 SGDLS and CDR2 YYNGEE. The V segment lost 4 bases and the J segment 3 bases; nucleotides outside the gene matches: 13. The CDR3 sequence: CASSTHGGSGNYEQYF. The CDR3 nucleotides are TGTGCCAGCAGCACTCACGGGGGGAGCGGGAACTACGAGCAGTACTTC.

The rearrangement uses TRBV19 and TRBJ2-7; 14 nucleotides match TRBD2. J was trimmed by 3 bases and V by 5 bases; bases with no gene match: 3. The V gene's germline CDR1 is LNHDA and CDR2 SQIVND (reference sequence). This CDR3 spans 15 amino acids. As DNA, the CDR3 is TGTGCCAGTAGTTCAGGGACTAGCGGGGGCTACGAGCAGTACTTC. This gives the protein CASSSGTSGGYEQYF.